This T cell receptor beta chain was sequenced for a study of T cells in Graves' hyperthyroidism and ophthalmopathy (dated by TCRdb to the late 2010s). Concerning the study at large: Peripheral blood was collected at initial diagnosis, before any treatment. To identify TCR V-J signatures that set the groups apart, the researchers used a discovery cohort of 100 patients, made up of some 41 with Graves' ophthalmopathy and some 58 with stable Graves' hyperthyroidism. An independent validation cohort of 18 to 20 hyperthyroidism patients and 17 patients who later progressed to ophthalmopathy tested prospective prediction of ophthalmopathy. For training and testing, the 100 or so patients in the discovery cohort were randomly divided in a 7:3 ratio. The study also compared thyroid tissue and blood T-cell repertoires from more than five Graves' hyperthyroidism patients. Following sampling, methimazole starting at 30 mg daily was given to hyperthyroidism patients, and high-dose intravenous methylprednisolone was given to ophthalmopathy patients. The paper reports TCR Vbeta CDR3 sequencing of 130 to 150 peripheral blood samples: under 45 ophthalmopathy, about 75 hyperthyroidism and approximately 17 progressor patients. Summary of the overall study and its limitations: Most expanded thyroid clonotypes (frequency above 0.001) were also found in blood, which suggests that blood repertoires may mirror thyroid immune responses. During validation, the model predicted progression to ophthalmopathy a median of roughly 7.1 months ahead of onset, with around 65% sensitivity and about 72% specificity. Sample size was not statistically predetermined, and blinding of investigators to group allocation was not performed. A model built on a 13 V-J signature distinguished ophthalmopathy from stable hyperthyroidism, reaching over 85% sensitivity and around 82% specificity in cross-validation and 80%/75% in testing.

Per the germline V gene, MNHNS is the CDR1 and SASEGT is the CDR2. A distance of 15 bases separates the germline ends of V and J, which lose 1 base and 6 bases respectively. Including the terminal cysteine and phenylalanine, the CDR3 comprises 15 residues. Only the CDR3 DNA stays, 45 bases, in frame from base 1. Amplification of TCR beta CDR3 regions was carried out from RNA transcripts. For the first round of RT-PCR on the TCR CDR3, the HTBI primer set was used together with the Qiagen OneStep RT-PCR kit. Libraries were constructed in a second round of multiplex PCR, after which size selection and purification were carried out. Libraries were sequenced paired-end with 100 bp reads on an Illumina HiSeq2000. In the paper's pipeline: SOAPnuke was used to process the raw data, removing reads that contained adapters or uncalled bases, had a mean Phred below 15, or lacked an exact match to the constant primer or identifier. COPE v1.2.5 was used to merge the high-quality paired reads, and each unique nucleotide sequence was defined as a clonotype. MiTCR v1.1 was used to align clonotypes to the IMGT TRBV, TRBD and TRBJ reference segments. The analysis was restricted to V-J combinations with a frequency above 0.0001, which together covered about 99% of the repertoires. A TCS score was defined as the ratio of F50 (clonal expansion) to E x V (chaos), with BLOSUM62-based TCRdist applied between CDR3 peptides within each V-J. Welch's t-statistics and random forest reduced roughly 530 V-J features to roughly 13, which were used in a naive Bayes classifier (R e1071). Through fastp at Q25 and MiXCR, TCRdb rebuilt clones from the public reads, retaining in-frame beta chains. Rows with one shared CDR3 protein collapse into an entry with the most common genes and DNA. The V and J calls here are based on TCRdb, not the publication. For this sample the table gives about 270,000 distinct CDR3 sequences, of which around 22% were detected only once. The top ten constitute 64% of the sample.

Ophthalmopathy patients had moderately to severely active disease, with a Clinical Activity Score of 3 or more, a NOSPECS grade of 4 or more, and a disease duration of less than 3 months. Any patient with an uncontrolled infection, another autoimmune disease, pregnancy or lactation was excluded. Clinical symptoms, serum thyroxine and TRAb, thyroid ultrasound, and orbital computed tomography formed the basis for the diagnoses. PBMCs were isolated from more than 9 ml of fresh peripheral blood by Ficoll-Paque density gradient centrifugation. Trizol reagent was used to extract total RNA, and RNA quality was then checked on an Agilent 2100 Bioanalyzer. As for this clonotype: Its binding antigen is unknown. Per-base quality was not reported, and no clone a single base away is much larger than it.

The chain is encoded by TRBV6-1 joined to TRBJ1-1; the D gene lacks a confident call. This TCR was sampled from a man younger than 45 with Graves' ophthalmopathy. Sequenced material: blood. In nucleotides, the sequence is TGTGCCAGCAGTGAAGGCGGACGCCTGAGCGCTGAAGCTTTCTTT. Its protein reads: CASSEGGRLSAEAFF.